These 31 T cell receptor beta chains were sequenced from one sample in a study of blood T cell repertoires in COVID-19. Sequenced by immunoSEQ multiplex PCR; TCRdb stores in-frame clones only, minus some. The table has more than 300,000 clones, roughly 86% seen once. The sequenced sample was peripheral blood. The receptor source for this set is a woman aged 30 to 39 with COVID-19, enrolled during active disease.

J is TRBJ1-2 and V is TRBV10-2; D unresolved. V was trimmed by 8 bases and J by 7 bases, leaving 11 bases between them. Germline values: CDR1 WSHSY, CDR2 SAAADI. There are 11 residues in the CDR3. CDR3 DNA sequence: TGCGCCAGCTTCGGGGATGGTGGCTACACCTTC. It codes for CASFGDGGYTF.

The chain joins TRBV27 to TRBJ2-7, with TRBD2 matching 8 bases. The germline V gene encodes CDR1 MNHEY and CDR2 SMNVEV (reference sequence). The length of the CDR3 is 15 residues. J gave up 2 bases and V 4 bases, and 7 bases lay outside the gene matches. For the CDR3, the DNA is TGTGCCAGCAGTTCATTAGCGGGACCCACCTACGAGCAGTACTTC. Its protein is CASSSLAGPTYEQYF.

This clone was observed a handful of times. This rearrangement joins TRBV13 to TRBJ2-2, with 8 nucleotides matching TRBD2. The germline gives CDR1 PRHDT, CDR2 FYEKMQ (reference sequence). This CDR3 is built from 16 residues. The V segment lost 6 bases and the J segment 3 bases; nucleotides outside the gene matches: 9. This chain's CDR3 is CASRRPSGRDTGELFF. DNA for the CDR3: TGTGCCAGCAGACGCCCCAGCGGGAGAGACACCGGGGAGCTGTTTTTT.

V usage is TRBV6-2 or TRBV6-3 and J usage is TRBJ1-1; D uncertain. The CDR3 consists of 13 residues. V lost 7 bases, J lost 7 bases, and 16 bases lay in between. CDR1 is MNHEY and CDR2 is SVGEGT in the germline V gene. The CDR3 reads CASTPSPGNEAFF. The DNA for the CDR3 is TGTGCCAGCACCCCCTCGCCGGGAAATGAAGCTTTCTTT.

The gene calls are TRBV7-2 and TRBJ2-7; the D gene is possibly TRBD2 (6 bases). This CDR3 has 15 residues. CDR1 and CDR2 (germline): SGHTA, FQGNSA. V lost 3 bases and J 3 bases, leaving 15 bases between the germline ends. CDR3 region: CASSFSGVADYEQYF. CDR3 DNA sequence: TGTGCCAGCAGCTTTTCGGGGGTAGCCGACTACGAGCAGTACTTC.

V gene TRBV27 combines with J gene TRBJ2-7; tentative D call: TRBD1 (5 bases). This CDR3 comprises 16 residues. The germline V gene encodes CDR1 MNHEY and CDR2 SMNVEV (reference sequence). The V gene lost 1 base and the J gene lost 4 bases, with 17 bases spanning the gap. The CDR3 reads CASSLWGPGPSYEQYF. In DNA, the CDR3 is TGTGCCAGCAGTTTATGGGGCCCAGGACCCTCGTACGAGCAGTACTTC.

The V gene is TRBV5-4, the J gene TRBJ2-1; TRBD2 matches 7 bases. This CDR3 has 15 amino acids. The trim removed 4 bases at V and 9 bases at J, leaving 13 bases unmatched. The germline gives CDR1 SGHNT, CDR2 YYREEE (reference sequence). The CDR3 bases are TGTGCCAGCAGCCCGCTGGGCGGGAGAGGTGCTGAGCAGTTCTTC. Translation gives CASSPLGGRGAEQFF.

The chain uses TRBV24-1 and TRBJ2-5, with a weak D call TRBD1 (6 bases). The length of the CDR3 is 15 residues. Germline values: CDR1 KGHDR, CDR2 SFDVKD. V was clipped by 5 bases and J by 4 bases, with 16 bases between them. As DNA, the CDR3 is TGTGCCACCAGTGTTGCACAGGGTTTCCCAGAGACCCAGTACTTC. It codes for CATSVAQGFPETQYF.

The chain employs TRBV2 and TRBJ2-6; D call uncertain. V gave up 7 bases and J gave up 0 bases, with 4 bases separating them. CDR1 and CDR2 from the germline V gene are SNHLY and FYNNEI. The CDR3 extends over 13 amino acids. This chain's CDR3 is CASTGSGANVLTF. In DNA form, the CDR3 reads TGTGCCAGCACGGGCTCTGGGGCCAACGTCCTGACTTTC.

The chain joins TRBV11-2 to TRBJ2-7, with 14 bases aligning to TRBD2. The CDR3 covers 14 residues. Germline V gene lookup returns CDR1 SGHAT and CDR2 FQNNGV. The V segment lost 4 bases and the J segment 6 bases; nucleotides outside the gene matches: 2. CDR3 DNA: TGTGCCAGCAGCTCCGGGACTAGCGGGAGCGAGCAGTACTTC. The encoded protein is CASSSGTSGSEQYF.

Only one count was recorded for this clone. In DNA form, the CDR3 reads TGTGCCAGCAGTGACACGAGGAATGAAAAACTGTTTTTT. It yields the protein CASSDTRNEKLFF. V is TRBV6-1 and J is TRBJ1-4; D is undetermined. The germline V gene has CDR1 MNHNS and CDR2 SASEGT. V was cut by 3 bases and J by 5 bases, with 7 bases left in between. The CDR3 is 13 residues long.

DNA of the CDR3: TGTGCCAGCAGTCGGACTCCTAGCACAGATACGCAGTATTTT. This codes for CASSRTPSTDTQYF. The chain has TRBV2 and TRBJ2-3, with D perhaps TRBD2 (5 bases). The germline V gene encodes CDR1 SNHLY and CDR2 FYNNEI. The CDR3 covers 14 residues. Deletions cut 5 bases from V and 0 bases from J, with 9 bases between.

This chain connects TRBV23-1 to TRBJ2-1, with D perhaps TRBD2 (6 bases). TRBV23-1 is an ORF; its function is uncertain. The V gene lost 7 bases and the J gene lost 10 bases, with 20 bases spanning the gap. The CDR3 is 14 residues long. The chain's CDR3 is CASIPQKEGREQFF. As DNA, the CDR3 is TGCGCCAGCATTCCACAAAAGGAGGGGAGGGAGCAGTTCTTC.

The CDR3 sequence is CASSYSQGSGEQYF. CDR3 sequence (DNA): TGTGCCAGCAGTTACTCCCAGGGGAGTGGCGAGCAGTACTTC. The chain joins TRBV6-8 to TRBJ2-7; TRBD1 might be the D (6 bases). Looked up from germline, CDR1 is MNHGY and CDR2 is SAAAGT. The ends were cut back, 0 bases at V and 6 bases at J, with 12 bases in the middle. The CDR3 consists of 14 residues.

This chain uses TRBV4-2 with TRBJ2-1, with 13 bases identical to TRBD2. J gave up 6 bases and V 2 bases, and 4 bases lay outside the gene matches. CDR3 length equals 16 residues. Germline V gene data show CDR1 as LGHNA and CDR2 as YNFKEQ. The CDR3 loop is CASSQSGTSGINEQFF. CDR3 bases: TGTGCCAGCAGCCAATCCGGGACTAGCGGGATCAATGAGCAGTTCTTC.

The chain couples TRBV20-1 to TRBJ2-7, with 7 bases that match TRBD2. The CDR3 is 13 amino acids. Germline V lookup: CDR1 DFQATT, CDR2 SNEGSKA (reference sequence). V dropped 3 bases and J dropped 5; count of bases not matched to a gene: 7. The CDR3 reads CSASRGSSDEQYF. The CDR3 DNA reads as TGCAGTGCTAGTCGCGGGAGCAGTGACGAGCAGTACTTC.

This clone was detected only once. The rearrangement uses TRBV4-1 and TRBJ2-1; 12 positions match TRBD2. CDR1 and CDR2 from the germline V gene are MGHRA and YSYEKL. This CDR3 region has 18 residues. V trimming: 0 bases; J trimming: 6 bases; junction bases outside the gene matches: 9. As DNA, the CDR3 is TGCGCCAGCAGCCAAGAGATTCCCGCTAGCGGGAGGGCCAATGAGCAGTTCTTC. It translates to CASSQEIPASGRANEQFF.

The chain employs TRBV4-2 and TRBJ2-4; TRBD1 is a possible D gene (6 bases). Trimming cost V 8 bases and J 1 base, with 12 bases left between them. The CDR3 consists of 14 residues. Germline values: CDR1 LGHNA, CDR2 YNFKEQ. CDR3 loop: CASSQGQAKNIQYF. The CDR3 nucleotides are TGTGCCAGCTCCCAGGGGCAGGCCAAAAACATTCAGTACTTC.

The chain links TRBV19 to TRBJ2-1; 7 bases fit TRBD2. Germline-derived CDR1 and CDR2 are LNHDA and SQIVND (reference sequence). V dropped 3 bases and J dropped 6; count of bases not matched to a gene: 8. The CDR3 consists of 15 residues. The CDR3 protein is CASSIGGSGRNEQFF. CDR3 nucleotide sequence: TGTGCCAGTAGTATCGGCGGGAGCGGGCGCAATGAGCAGTTCTTC.

The genes are TRBV6-2 or TRBV6-3 and TRBJ1-5, with D tentatively TRBD1 (6 bases). In germline, CDR1 is MNHEY, CDR2 SVGEGT. The CDR3 consists of 16 residues. Trimming removed 6 bases from V and 2 bases from J, with 17 bases in between. The CDR3 coding sequence is TGTGCCAGCAGCGTCCGAGGGGGAGCCGGCAATCAGCCCCAGCATTTT. As protein: CASSVRGGAGNQPQHF.

The genes are TRBV7-6 and TRBJ2-3, with D uncertain. Germline assignment: CDR1 SGHVS and CDR2 FNYEAQ. CDR3 length equals 16 residues. V was trimmed by 1 base and J by 1 base, leaving 12 bases between them. The chain's CDR3 is CASSLGTAQGTDTQYF. Written as DNA, the CDR3 is TGTGCCAGCAGCTTAGGAACAGCCCAAGGCACAGATACGCAGTATTTT.

This clone was recorded once. This rearrangement joins TRBV7-3 to TRBJ2-2; tentatively, D is TRBD1 (6 bases). This CDR3 comprises 13 residues. Trimming removed 4 bases from V and 9 bases from J, with 12 bases in between. CDR1 and CDR2 from the germline V gene are SGHTA and FQGTGA. The CDR3 here is CASSSGQGWELFF. The CDR3 DNA reads as TGTGCCAGCAGCTCCGGCCAGGGGTGGGAGCTGTTTTTT.

The chain employs TRBV27 and TRBJ1-1; D is ambiguous. The CDR3 runs to 12 residues. Germline V lookup: CDR1 MNHEY, CDR2 SMNVEV (reference sequence). Trimming took 2 bases from V and 6 from J, leaving 7 bases between them. The CDR3 loop reads CASSLTGAEAFF. Here the CDR3 DNA reads TGTGCCAGCAGTTTAACCGGGGCTGAAGCTTTCTTT.

This clone was counted ten times or more. The chain employs TRBV5-4 and TRBJ2-7; TRBD2 agrees at 12 bases. After removal of 5 bases from V and 7 bases from J, the junction contained 10 bases not matched to a gene. CDR3 size: 15 residues. Germline V gives CDR1 SGHNT, CDR2 YYREEE (reference sequence). DNA of the CDR3: TGTGCCAGCAGGCCTAGACTAGCGGGAGATTCGGAGCAGTACTTC. Protein sequence: CASRPRLAGDSEQYF.

The V call is TRBV2, the J call TRBJ2-5, with D possibly TRBD1 on 6 matching bases. Per germline, CDR1 SNHLY and CDR2 FYNNEI. Trimming shortened V by 8 bases and J by 5 bases, and 15 bases separated the two germline ends. CDR3 size: 13 residues. Written as DNA, the CDR3 is TGTGCCAGCTGCCTGGGGGCTCCGGAGACCCAGTACTTC. Amino acid sequence: CASCLGAPETQYF. Looking up the rest from reference TRBV2 and TRBJ2-5 gives the full variable domain: EPEVTQTPSHQVTQMGQEVILRCVPISNHLYFYWYRQILGQKVEFLVSFYNNEISEKSEIFDDQFSVERPDGSNFTLKIRSTKLEDSAMYFCASCLGAPETQYFGPGTRLLVL.

V gene TRBV24-1 combines with J gene TRBJ2-7; TRBD1 matches 7 bases. From germline, CDR1 is KGHDR and CDR2 SFDVKD. This CDR3 is built from 13 residues. V was pared by 5 bases and J by 5 bases, with 5 bases of the junction left unmatched. CDR3 nucleotide sequence: TGTGCCACCAGTGGGCGCAGGGGGAACGAGCAGTACTTC. Translation: CATSGRRGNEQYF.

J is TRBJ2-1 and V is TRBV19; 8 positions match TRBD2. The CDR3 covers 15 residues. Trimming cost V 5 bases and J 6 bases; bases outside gene matches: 9. Germline CDR1 reads LNHDA; CDR2 reads SQIVND (reference sequence). The CDR3 sequence is CASSVGTSGLNEQFF. CDR3 DNA sequence: TGTGCCAGTAGTGTAGGAACTAGCGGACTCAATGAGCAGTTCTTC.

This chain connects TRBV11-3 to TRBJ2-2, with D possibly matching TRBD2 (6 bases). The CDR3 length is 13 residues. V was shortened by 1 base and J by 6 bases, with 6 bases between the two germline ends. The germline CDR1 and CDR2 sequences are SGHNT and YENEEA. In nucleotides, the CDR3 is TGTGCCAGCAGCTTAGGGGGGGCCGGGGAGCTGTTTTTT. Encoded protein: CASSLGGAGELFF.

This clone turned up a few times. Here the CDR3 reads CASSAQGVNTEAFF. The CDR3 coding sequence is TGTGCCAGCAGCGCACAGGGGGTGAACACTGAAGCTTTCTTT. The chain joins TRBV5-4 to TRBJ1-1; 8 bases fit TRBD1. Germline trimming cut 4 bases from V and 0 bases from J; bases unmatched to any gene: 2. Germline V gene data show CDR1 as SGHNT and CDR2 as YYREEE (reference sequence). CDR3 size: 14 residues.

The J gene is TRBJ2-3, the V gene TRBV14; D remains unclear. The ends were cut back, 4 bases at V and 4 bases at J, with 6 bases in the middle. Germline CDR1 is SGHDN and CDR2 is FVKESK. The CDR3 runs 12 residues. As DNA, the CDR3 is TGTGCCAGCAGCCCCCTCCCAGATACGCAGTATTTT. Translation: CASSPLPDTQYF.

The V and J genes are TRBV29-1 and TRBJ1-3, with D unresolved. This CDR3 region has 11 residues. V was pared by 5 bases and J by 3 bases, with 5 bases between. From germline, CDR1 is SQVTM and CDR2 ANQGSEA. CDR3 residues: CSVNGGNTIYF. The CDR3 DNA follows: TGCAGCGTTAACGGTGGAAACACCATATATTTT.